The clone carrying this TCR beta chain has only a few counts. The listed genes are named as in mouse. The CDR3 is cut off 4 residues early in the read; its end comes from the germline J gene. This entry is derived from a study of CD8+ T cells in alopecia areata. RNA was isolated and reverse transcribed to cDNA, the sequencing template. Using immunoSEQ multiplex PCR, the repertoire was profiled, and TCRdb retains in-frame clones only, with some absent. The data show approximately 280,000 clones, with none appearing a single time. Sorting of pooled cutaneous lymph node cells was based on CD4, CD8alpha, NKG2D, NKG2ACE and other markers. V lost 2 bases and J 1 base, leaving 5 bases between the germline ends. In germline, CDR1 is LGHNA, CDR2 YNLKQL (reference sequence). The CDR3 extends over 13 amino acids.

The V call is TRBV5, the J call TRBJ1-1, with D hard to call. The sequencing sample was made of CD4+ T cells sorted from a lymph node. The receptor's source is a C3H/HeJ mouse with alopecia areata. Strain MHC haplotype: H2-k. The sequenced part of the CDR3 DNA is TGTGCCAGCAGCCAACAACAAAACACA. It encodes CASSQQQNT. The complete CDR3 reads CASSQQQNTEVFF.